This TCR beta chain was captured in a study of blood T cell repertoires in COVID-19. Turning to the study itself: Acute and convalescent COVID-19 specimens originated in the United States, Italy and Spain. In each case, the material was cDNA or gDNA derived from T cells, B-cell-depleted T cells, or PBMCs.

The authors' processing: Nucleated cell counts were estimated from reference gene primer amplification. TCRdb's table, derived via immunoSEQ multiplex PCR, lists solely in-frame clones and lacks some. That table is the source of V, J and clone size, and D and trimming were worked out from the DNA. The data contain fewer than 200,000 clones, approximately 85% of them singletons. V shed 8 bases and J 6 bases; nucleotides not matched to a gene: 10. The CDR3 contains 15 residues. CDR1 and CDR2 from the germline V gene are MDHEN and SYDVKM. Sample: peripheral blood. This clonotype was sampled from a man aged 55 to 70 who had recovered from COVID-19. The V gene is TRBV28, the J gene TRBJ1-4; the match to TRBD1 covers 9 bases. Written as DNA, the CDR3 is TGTGCCAGCCACAGGGGGCCGCAACCCCATGAAAAACTGTTTTTT. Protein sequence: CASHRGPQPHEKLFF.